These 19 T cell receptor beta chains were all obtained from the same sample, sequenced in a study of blood T cell repertoires in COVID-19. TCRdb keeps only in-frame clones here, not all; method: immunoSEQ multiplex PCR. The sample lists 40,000 to 60,000 clones, around 84% occurring once. Sequencing was carried out using peripheral blood. The origin of the receptors is a man between 45 and 60 years old with active COVID-19.

The chain recombines TRBV24-1 with TRBJ2-6, with TRBD1 matching 9 bases. CDR3 length equals 23 residues. After removal of 6 bases from V and 4 bases from J, the junction contained 27 bases not matched to a gene. Germline V gene data show CDR1 as KGHDR and CDR2 as SFDVKD. The CDR3 DNA reads as TGTGCCACCAGTAGAATTTGGGACAGGGCCCTCCTAATGTTTTGGGACGGGGCCAACGTCCTGACTTTC. This encodes CATSRIWDRALLMFWDGANVLTF.

CDR3 loop: CASTGTVNTEAFF. CDR3 DNA: TGTGCCAGTACCGGGACAGTGAACACTGAAGCTTTCTTT. This rearrangement joins TRBV19 to TRBJ1-1; TRBD1 agrees at 7 bases. Trimming took 7 bases from V and 0 from J; bases not matched to a gene: 2. This CDR3 is 13 amino acids long. From germline, CDR1 is LNHDA and CDR2 SQIVND (reference sequence). The full variable domain, in which reference TRBV19 and TRBJ1-1 provide the parts outside the CDR3, is DGGITQSPKYLFRKEGQNVTLSCEQNLNHDAMYWYRQDPGQGLRLIYYSQIVNDFQKGDIAEGYSVSREKKESFPLTVTSAQKNPTAFYLCASTGTVNTEAFFGQGTRLTVV.

The J gene is TRBJ2-7, the V gene TRBV1; no check of the table's D call, TRBD2, against the DNA was made. TRBV1 is tagged as a pseudogene. This CDR3 contains 15 residues. The CDR3 nucleotides read TGCACCAGCAGCCAAGACGGTGGGGGGGCCTACGAGCAGTACTTC. This codes for CTSSQDGGGAYEQYF.

The chain joins TRBV5-4 to TRBJ2-5; 10 bases agree with TRBD1. The J segment lost 6 bases and the V segment lost 2 bases, leaving 7 bases of the junction unmatched. This CDR3 contains 15 residues. The V gene's germline CDR1 is SGHNT and CDR2 YYREEE (reference sequence). DNA for the CDR3: TGTGCCAGCAGCTTAGGGACAGGGGTCGAAAAGACCCAGTACTTC. Its translation is CASSLGTGVEKTQYF. The full variable domain, completed using reference TRBV5-4 and TRBJ2-5, is ETGVTQSPTHLIKTRGQQVTLRCSSQSGHNTVSWYQQALGQGPQFIFQYYREEENGRGNFPPRFSGLQFPNYSSELNVNALELDDSALYLCASSLGTGVEKTQYFGPGTRLLVL.

The V call is TRBV11-2, the J call TRBJ2-7; TRBD1 agrees at 8 bases. V gave up 5 bases and J gave up 6 bases; unmatched junction bases: 9. The CDR3 loop spans 14 amino acids. From germline, CDR1 is SGHAT and CDR2 FQNNGV. The CDR3 DNA reads as TGTGCCAGCAGCCCTGGACCAGGGGGCGGCGAGCAGTACTTC. Translating gives CASSPGPGGGEQYF.

The V and J genes are TRBV5-4 and TRBJ2-7; D possibly corresponds to TRBD1 (6 bases). The ends were cut back, 1 base at V and 4 bases at J, with 12 bases in the middle. This CDR3 is built from 14 residues. Per the germline V gene, CDR1 is SGHNT and CDR2 is YYREEE (reference sequence). This CDR3 is CASSLMTGNYEQYF. For the CDR3, the DNA is TGTGCCAGCAGCTTGATGACAGGAAATTACGAGCAGTACTTC.

The chain couples TRBV27 to TRBJ2-7, with TRBD1 matching 9 bases. This CDR3 has 17 amino acids. V was clipped by 6 bases and J by 3 bases; unmatched bases: 15. In germline, CDR1 is MNHEY, CDR2 SMNVEV (reference sequence). CDR3 amino acids: CASSPGQGGYGGYEQYF. The CDR3 DNA sequence: TGTGCCAGCAGCCCGGGACAGGGAGGATATGGAGGCTACGAGCAGTACTTC.

This sequence joins TRBV12-3 or TRBV12-4 and TRBJ2-7, with 8 bases that match TRBD2. The CDR3 runs to 12 residues. The ends lost 3 bases at V and 9 bases at J; junction bases unmatched: 4. CDR3 residues: CASSLGLGGQYF. CDR3 nucleotides: TGTGCCAGCAGTTTGGGACTAGGCGGGCAGTACTTC.

The gene calls are TRBV10-3 and TRBJ2-5; TRBD1 aligns across 9 bases. The CDR3 totals 13 residues. Trimming removed 7 bases from V and 5 bases from J; junction bases left unmatched: 5. Looked up from germline, CDR1 is ENHRY and CDR2 is SYGVKD. This CDR3 is CAIKDRGWETQYF. Written as DNA, the CDR3 is TGTGCCATCAAGGACAGGGGTTGGGAGACCCAGTACTTC.

This chain links TRBV24-1 with TRBJ1-2; 8 nucleotides align to TRBD1. Germline V gene sequence: CDR1 KGHDR, CDR2 SFDVKD. After removal of 3 bases from V and 9 bases from J, the junction contained 11 bases not matched to a gene. This CDR3 region has 15 residues. The CDR3 sequence: CATSDPRTGLGRYTF. CDR3 DNA: TGTGCCACCAGTGATCCCCGGACAGGGTTGGGGCGCTACACCTTC.

V is TRBV4-1 and J is TRBJ2-1, with a weak D call TRBD2 (6 bases). Germline values: CDR1 MGHRA, CDR2 YSYEKL. V was shortened by 0 bases and J by 4 bases, with 10 bases between the two germline ends. The CDR3 has 15 amino acids. The CDR3 region has the DNA TGCGCCAGCAGCCAAGATGGAGGGCCGTACAATGAGCAGTTCTTC. Amino acid sequence: CASSQDGGPYNEQFF.

This clone appeared a single time. This rearrangement joins TRBV15 to TRBJ1-2; perhaps TRBD1 as D (5 bases). CDR3 length: 12 residues. The germline V gene has CDR1 LNHNV and CDR2 YYDKDF (reference sequence). Between the trimmed V and J ends, which lost 1 base and 11 bases, there was a span of 11 bases. CDR3 sequence: CATSRGSQGYTF. CDR3 nucleotide sequence: TGTGCCACCAGCAGAGGTTCCCAGGGATACACCTTC.

The chain links TRBV6-2 or TRBV6-3 to TRBJ1-5; 9 bases map to TRBD1. The CDR3 runs to 16 residues. With 5 bases clipped from V and 3 bases from J, the junction kept 8 bases outside the gene matches. Germline lookup yields CDR1 MNHEY and CDR2 SVGEGT. The chain's CDR3 is CASSTPGQGPNQPQHF. The CDR3 DNA sequence: TGTGCCAGCAGTACCCCGGGACAGGGTCCCAATCAGCCCCAGCATTTT.

The J gene is TRBJ2-2, the V gene TRBV5-6; a weak D match, TRBD2 (6 bases). Trimming stripped 2 bases from V and 3 bases from J, with 14 bases between. Germline assignment: CDR1 SGHDT and CDR2 YYEEEE. CDR3 length: 16 residues. The CDR3 DNA reads as TGTGCCAGCAGCTTACCGGGACTGGCGGACACCGGGGAGCTGTTTTTT. Translation: CASSLPGLADTGELFF.

The chain recombines TRBV5-1 with TRBJ1-1; D perhaps matches TRBD1 (5 bases). The CDR3 runs 14 residues. Germline CDR1 reads SGHRS; CDR2 reads YFSETQ. Trimming removed 2 bases at V and 7 bases at J, with 15 bases between. The CDR3 sequence: CASSFTQGIGEAFF. In DNA, the CDR3 is TGCGCCAGCAGCTTTACTCAGGGCATCGGTGAAGCTTTCTTT.

The rearrangement links TRBV18 to TRBJ1-4; D is possibly TRBD1 (5 bases). Germline V gene sequence: CDR1 KGHSH, CDR2 LQKENI. This CDR3 is built from 13 residues. Trimming left V 2 bases short and J 6 bases short, with 7 bases between. The CDR3 is CASSPTGDEKLFF. For the CDR3, the DNA is TGTGCCAGCTCACCAACGGGGGATGAAAAACTGTTTTTT. Variable domain in full (rest from reference TRBV18 and TRBJ1-4): NAGVMQNPRHLVRRRGQEARLRCSPMKGHSHVYWYRQLPEEGLKFMVYLQKENIIDESGMPKERFSAEFPKEGPSILRIQQVVRGDSAAYFCASSPTGDEKLFFGSGTQLSVL.

Judged by abundance, this clone is medium-sized (0.01 to 0.1%). The CDR3: CASSIRYNEQFF. CDR3 coding DNA: TGTGCCAGTAGTATCAGGTACAATGAGCAGTTCTTC. The chain employs TRBV19 and TRBJ2-1; D not resolved. The CDR3 spans 12 residues. Germline loops: CDR1 LNHDA, CDR2 SQIVND (reference sequence). With 3 bases removed from V and 4 bases from J, the gap between germline ends came to 4 bases.

The V gene is TRBV5-1, the J gene TRBJ2-5, with 9 bases aligning to TRBD2. V was pared by 1 base and J by 3 bases, with 7 bases of the junction left unmatched. This CDR3 spans 16 amino acids. The germline V gene encodes CDR1 SGHRS and CDR2 YFSETQ. DNA for the CDR3: TGCGCCAGCAGCTTGCTTGGCGGGGGGGCCGAAGAGACCCAGTACTTC. It codes for CASSLLGGGAEETQYF.

This chain joins TRBV5-4 and TRBJ2-5; 10 bases are shared with TRBD2. Trimming took 2 bases from V and 3 from J; bases not matched to a gene: 1. Germline lookup yields CDR1 SGHNT and CDR2 YYREEE (reference sequence). The CDR3 covers 14 residues. The CDR3 region is CASSFSGGKETQYF. The CDR3 region has the DNA TGTGCCAGCAGCTTTAGCGGGGGGAAAGAGACCCAGTACTTC. The full variable domain, with the rest looked up from reference TRBV5-4 and TRBJ2-5, is ETGVTQSPTHLIKTRGQQVTLRCSSQSGHNTVSWYQQALGQGPQFIFQYYREEENGRGNFPPRFSGLQFPNYSSELNVNALELDDSALYLCASSFSGGKETQYFGPGTRLLVL.